This T cell receptor beta chain was observed in a study of CD8+CD57+ T cells in acquired aplastic anemia. Study at large: Sorting CD4+ and CD8+ cells gave DNA averaging approximately 3 ug. The average read count for CD4+ cells in healthy donors was roughly 10 million.

The V end lost 4 bases, the J end lost 0 bases, and 7 bases lay between the germline ends. The germline CDR1 and CDR2 sequences are SNHLY and FYNNEI. The CDR3 contains 14 residues. Comments on this clonotype: Its antigen is unidentified.

Regarding the study as a whole: Sharing between patients and controls was observed for 25 to 30 CD8+ CDR3 sequences. Patients versus controls showed no significant CD8+ Simpson's diversity difference.

Genomic DNA, the template, was used for profiling of the TCR beta VDJ and CDR3. MiXCR, run by TCRdb on the reads, gives a single entry per CDR3 protein. The profile shows approximately 99,000 distinct CDR3 sequences, about half of them singletons. Sequencing was done on a sample of sorted CD4+, CD8+, or CD8+CD57+ T cells (not recorded which) from PBMCs. V usage is TRBV2 and J usage is TRBJ1-3, with unresolved D. The TCR sequence derives from a human donor in good health, serving as a control. As DNA, the CDR3 is TGTGCCAGCAGTGTTTTGGACTCTGGAAACACCATATATTTT. Protein sequence: CASSVLDSGNTIYF.